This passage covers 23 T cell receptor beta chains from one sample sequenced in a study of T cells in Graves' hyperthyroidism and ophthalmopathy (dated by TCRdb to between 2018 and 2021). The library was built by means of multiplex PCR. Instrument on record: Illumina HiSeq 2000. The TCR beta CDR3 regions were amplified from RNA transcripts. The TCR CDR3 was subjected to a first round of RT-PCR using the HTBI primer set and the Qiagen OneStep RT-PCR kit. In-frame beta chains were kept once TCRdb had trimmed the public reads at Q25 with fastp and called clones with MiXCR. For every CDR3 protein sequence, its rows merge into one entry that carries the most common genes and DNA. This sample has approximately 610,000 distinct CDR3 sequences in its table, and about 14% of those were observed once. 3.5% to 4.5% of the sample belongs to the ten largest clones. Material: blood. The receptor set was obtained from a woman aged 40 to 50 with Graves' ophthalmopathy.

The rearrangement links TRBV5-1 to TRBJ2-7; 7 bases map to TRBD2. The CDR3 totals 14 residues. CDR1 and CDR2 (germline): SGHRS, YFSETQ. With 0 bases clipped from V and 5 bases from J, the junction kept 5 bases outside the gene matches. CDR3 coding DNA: TGCGCCAGCAGCTTGGGACTAGCCTCGGACGAGCAGTACTTC. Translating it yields CASSLGLASDEQYF. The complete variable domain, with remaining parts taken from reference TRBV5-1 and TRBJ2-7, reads KAGVTQTPRYLIKTRGQQVTLSCSPISGHRSVSWYQQTPGQGLQFLFEYFSETQRNKGNFPGRFSGRQFSNSRSEMNVSTLELGDSALYLCASSLGLASDEQYFGPGTRLTVT.

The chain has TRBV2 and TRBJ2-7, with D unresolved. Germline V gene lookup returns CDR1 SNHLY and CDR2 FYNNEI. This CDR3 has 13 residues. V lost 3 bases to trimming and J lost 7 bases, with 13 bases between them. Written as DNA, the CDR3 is TGTGCCAGCAGTGATTTAGGGCGTCGGGAGCAGTACTTC. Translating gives CASSDLGRREQYF. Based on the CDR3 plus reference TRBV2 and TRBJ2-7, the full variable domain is EPEVTQTPSHQVTQMGQEVILRCVPISNHLYFYWYRQILGQKVEFLVSFYNNEISEKSEIFDDQFSVERPDGSNFTLKIRSTKLEDSAMYFCASSDLGRREQYFGPGTRLTVT.

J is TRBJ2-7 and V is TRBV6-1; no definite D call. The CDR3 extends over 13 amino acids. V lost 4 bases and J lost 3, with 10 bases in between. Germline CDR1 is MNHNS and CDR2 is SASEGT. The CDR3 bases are TGTGCCAGCAGTGTGTCCAGCAACTACGAGCAGTACTTC. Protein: CASSVSSNYEQYF.

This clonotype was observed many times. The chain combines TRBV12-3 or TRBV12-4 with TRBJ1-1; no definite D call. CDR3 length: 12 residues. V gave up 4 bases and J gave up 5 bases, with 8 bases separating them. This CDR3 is CASSSGTTEAFF. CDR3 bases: TGTGCCAGCAGTTCTGGAACAACTGAAGCTTTCTTT.

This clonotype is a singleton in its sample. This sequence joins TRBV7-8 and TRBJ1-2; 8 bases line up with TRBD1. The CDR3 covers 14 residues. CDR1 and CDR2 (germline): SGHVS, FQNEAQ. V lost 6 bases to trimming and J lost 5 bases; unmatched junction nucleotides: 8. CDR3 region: CASSFRDRFYGYTF. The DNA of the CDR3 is TGTGCCAGCAGTTTCCGGGACAGGTTTTATGGCTACACCTTC. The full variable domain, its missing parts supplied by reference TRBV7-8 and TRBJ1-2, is GAGVSQSPRYKVAKRGQDVALRCDPISGHVSLFWYQQALGQGPEFLTYFQNEAQLDKSGLPSDRFFAERPEGSVSTLKIQRTQQEDSAVYLCASSFRDRFYGYTFGSGTRLTVV.

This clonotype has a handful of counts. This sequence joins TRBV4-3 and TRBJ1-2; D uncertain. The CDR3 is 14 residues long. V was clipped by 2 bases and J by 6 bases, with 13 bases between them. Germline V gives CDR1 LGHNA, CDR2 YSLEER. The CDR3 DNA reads TGCGCCAGCAGCCAACTGGGCGGGCACAATGGCTACACCTTC. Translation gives CASSQLGGHNGYTF.

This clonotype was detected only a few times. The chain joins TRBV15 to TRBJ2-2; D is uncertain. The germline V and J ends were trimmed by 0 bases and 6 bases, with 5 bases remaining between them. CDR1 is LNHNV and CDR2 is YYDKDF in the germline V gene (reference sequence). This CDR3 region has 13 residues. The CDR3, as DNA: TGTGCCACCAGCAGAGATACCCCCGGGGAGCTGTTTTTT. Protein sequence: CATSRDTPGELFF.

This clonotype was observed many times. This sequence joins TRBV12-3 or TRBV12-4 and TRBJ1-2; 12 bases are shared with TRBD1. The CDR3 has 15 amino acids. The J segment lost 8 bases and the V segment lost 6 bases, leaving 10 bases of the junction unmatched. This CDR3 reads CASRPLGQGARGYTF. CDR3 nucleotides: TGTGCCAGCAGGCCCCTGGGACAGGGGGCCCGAGGCTACACCTTC.

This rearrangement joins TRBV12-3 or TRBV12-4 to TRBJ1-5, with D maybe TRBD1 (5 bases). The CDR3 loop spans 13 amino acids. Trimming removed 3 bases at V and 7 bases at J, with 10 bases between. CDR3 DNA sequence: TGTGCCAGCAGTTTTCGGGGCGACCAGCCCCAGCATTTT. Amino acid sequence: CASSFRGDQPQHF.

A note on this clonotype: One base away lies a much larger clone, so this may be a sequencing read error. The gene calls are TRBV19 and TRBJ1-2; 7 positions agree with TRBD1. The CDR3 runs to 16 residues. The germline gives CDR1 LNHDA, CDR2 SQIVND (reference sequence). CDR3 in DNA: TGTGCCAGTAGGCCCCTTACAGGGGCTTCGGGCTATGCCTACACCTTC. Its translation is CASRPLTGASGYAYTF.

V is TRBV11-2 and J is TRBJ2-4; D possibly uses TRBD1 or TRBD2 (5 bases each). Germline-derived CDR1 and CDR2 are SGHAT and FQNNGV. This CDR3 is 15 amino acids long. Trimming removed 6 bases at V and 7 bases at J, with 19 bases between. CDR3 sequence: CASRSPVGEGNIQYF. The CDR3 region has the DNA TGTGCCAGCAGGTCTCCAGTGGGAGAGGGGAACATTCAGTACTTC.

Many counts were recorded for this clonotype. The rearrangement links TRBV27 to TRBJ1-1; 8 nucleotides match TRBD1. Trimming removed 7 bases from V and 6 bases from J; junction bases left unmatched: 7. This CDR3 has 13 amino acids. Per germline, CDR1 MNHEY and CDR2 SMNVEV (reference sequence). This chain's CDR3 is CASIRTGTSEAFF. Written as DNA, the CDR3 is TGTGCCAGCATCCGGACAGGGACCTCTGAAGCTTTCTTT.

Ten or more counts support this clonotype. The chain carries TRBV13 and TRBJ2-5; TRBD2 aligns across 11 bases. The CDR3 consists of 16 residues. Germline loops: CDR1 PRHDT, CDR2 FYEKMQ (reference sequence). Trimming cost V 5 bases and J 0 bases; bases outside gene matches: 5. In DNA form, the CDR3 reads TGTGCCAGCAGCGAGCGGACTAGCGGGTACCAAGAGACCCAGTACTTC. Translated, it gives CASSERTSGYQETQYF.

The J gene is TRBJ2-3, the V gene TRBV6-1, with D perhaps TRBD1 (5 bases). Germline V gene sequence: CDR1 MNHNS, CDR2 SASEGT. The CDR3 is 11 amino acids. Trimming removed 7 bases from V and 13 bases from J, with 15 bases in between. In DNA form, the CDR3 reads TGTGCCAGCAACAAAGGGGCACTGGAGTATTTT. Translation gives CASNKGALEYF.

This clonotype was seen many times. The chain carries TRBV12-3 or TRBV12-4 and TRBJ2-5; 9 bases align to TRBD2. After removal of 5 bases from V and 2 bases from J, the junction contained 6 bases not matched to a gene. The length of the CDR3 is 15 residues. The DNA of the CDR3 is TGTGCCAGCAGTGCCTTTACTAGCGGGCAAGAGACCCAGTACTTC. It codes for CASSAFTSGQETQYF.

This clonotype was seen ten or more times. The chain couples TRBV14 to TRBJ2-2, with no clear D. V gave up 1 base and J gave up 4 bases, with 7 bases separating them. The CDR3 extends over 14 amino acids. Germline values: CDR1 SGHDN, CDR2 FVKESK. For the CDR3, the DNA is TGTGCCAGCAGCCAAGTCGGTACCACCGGGGAGCTGTTTTTT. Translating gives CASSQVGTTGELFF.

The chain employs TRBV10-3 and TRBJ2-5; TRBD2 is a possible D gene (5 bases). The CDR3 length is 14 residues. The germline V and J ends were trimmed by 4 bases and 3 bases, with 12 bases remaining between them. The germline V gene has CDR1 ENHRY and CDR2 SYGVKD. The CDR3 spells CAISVGEPEETQYF. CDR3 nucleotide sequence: TGTGCCATCAGTGTTGGGGAGCCCGAAGAGACCCAGTACTTC.

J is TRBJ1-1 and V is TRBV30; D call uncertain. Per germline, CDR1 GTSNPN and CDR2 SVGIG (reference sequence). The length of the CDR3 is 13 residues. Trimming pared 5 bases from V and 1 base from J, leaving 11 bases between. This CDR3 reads CAWGVGKNTEAFF. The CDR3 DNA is TGTGCCTGGGGGGTCGGGAAGAACACTGAAGCTTTCTTT.

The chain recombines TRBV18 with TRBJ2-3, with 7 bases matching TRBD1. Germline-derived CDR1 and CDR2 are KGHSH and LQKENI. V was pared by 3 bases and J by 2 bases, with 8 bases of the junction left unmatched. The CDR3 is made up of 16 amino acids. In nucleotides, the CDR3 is TGTGCCAGCTCACCCAACCAACAGGGGTCCACAGATACGCAGTATTTT. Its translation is CASSPNQQGSTDTQYF.

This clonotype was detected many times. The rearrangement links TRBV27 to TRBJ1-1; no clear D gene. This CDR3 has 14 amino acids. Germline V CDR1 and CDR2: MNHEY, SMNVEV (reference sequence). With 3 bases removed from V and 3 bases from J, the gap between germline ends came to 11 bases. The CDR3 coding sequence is TGTGCCAGCAGTTTGCTTGGGGATGACACTGAAGCTTTCTTT. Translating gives CASSLLGDDTEAFF.

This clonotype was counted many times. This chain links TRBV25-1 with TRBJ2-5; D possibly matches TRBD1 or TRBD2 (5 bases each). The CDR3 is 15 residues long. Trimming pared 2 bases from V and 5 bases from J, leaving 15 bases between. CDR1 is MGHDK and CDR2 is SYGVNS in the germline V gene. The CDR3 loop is CASSEPGPLGETQYF. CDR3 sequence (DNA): TGTGCCAGCAGTGAACCGGGACCCCTGGGGGAGACCCAGTACTTC.

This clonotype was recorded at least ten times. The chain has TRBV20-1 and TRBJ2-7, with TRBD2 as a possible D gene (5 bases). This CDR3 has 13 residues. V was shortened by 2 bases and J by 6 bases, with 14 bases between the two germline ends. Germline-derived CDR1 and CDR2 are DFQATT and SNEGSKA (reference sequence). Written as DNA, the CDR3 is TGCAGTGCTAGACCACGTACAGAGGGCGAGCAGTACTTC. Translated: CSARPRTEGEQYF.

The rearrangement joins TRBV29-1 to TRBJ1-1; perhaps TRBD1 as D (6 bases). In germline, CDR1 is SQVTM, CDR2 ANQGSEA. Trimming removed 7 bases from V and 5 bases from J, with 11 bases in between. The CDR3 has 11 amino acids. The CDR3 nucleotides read TGCAGCGCCCCACAGGGTACTGAAGCTTTCTTT. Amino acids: CSAPQGTEAFF.